This T cell receptor (beta chain) stems from a study of regulatory T cells in long-lasting Graves disease (dated by TCRdb to about 2021). Some background on the complete study: Newly diagnosed Graves' disease patients had taken antithyroid drugs for less than 3 months. Patients with persistent Graves' disease were compared with patients with newly diagnosed Graves' disease using TCR sequencing and RNA sequencing of peripheral blood. The study took place in China and was registered as a clinical trial. A total of about 33 samples were covered by TCR sequencing, comprising around 13 persistent and around 20 newly diagnosed Graves' disease patients. Study-level results and caveats: As a limitation, the authors acknowledged that the small sample size may reduce accuracy. Preferential use of TRBV28, TRBJ1-2 and TRBJ2-5 was observed in persistent disease, whereas TRBV20-1 and TRBJ2-1 were favored in newly diagnosed disease. Persistent patients shared more public clonotypes among themselves (2,741) than newly diagnosed patients did (more than 850). Only the TCR beta chain was sequenced and analyzed. Persistent Graves' disease patients showed lower TCR Shannon entropy and fewer highly expanded clones than newly diagnosed patients, suggesting clonal expansion. Only peripheral blood was studied, because thyroid tissue, the primary lesion, was inaccessible.

This clonotype was counted many times. What antigen it recognizes has not been identified. Base-call qualities are not available, and no considerably larger clone is one nucleotide away. Read against the paper, the sample's time point label means: newly diagnosed GD, antithyroid drugs for less than 3 months. For both TCR sequencing and RNA sequencing, RNA was extracted from PBMCs using TRIzol. The diagnosis of Graves' disease was made according to American Thyroid Association guidelines. The patients came from an endocrinology department in Xi'an, China. Each patient gave approximately 10 milliliters of peripheral blood, collected in an EDTA anticoagulant tube. PBMCs were isolated by Ficoll Paque Plus density gradient separation without further T cell sorting. An Agilent 2100 Bioanalyzer and agarose gel were used to check RNA quality, and a NanoDrop 2000 was used to measure RNA concentration. Via the germline V gene, CDR1 is MGHRA and CDR2 YSYEKL. The CDR3 runs 15 amino acids, cysteine and phenylalanine included. Only the CDR3 region is kept as DNA, spanning 45 bases read in frame from base 1. V gives up 1 base and J gives up 7 bases, and the segment between their germline ends measures 14 bases.

The library was prepared using multiplex PCR. Sequencing relied on an Illumina HiSeq 4000. To build TCR beta libraries, CDR3 regions were amplified by Arm-PCR using iRepertoire HTBI primers. Before sequencing, the PCR products went through gel purification. The authors processed their data as follows. Across samples, 60 to 70 TRBV and 15 or so TRBJ segments were identified and used for gene usage analysis of CDR3 amino acid clonotypes. COPE and FqMerger were used to merge filtered high-quality paired reads into contigs. BLAST was used to align contigs to the IMGT TRBV, TRBD and TRBJ reference genes, and CDR3 was defined following IMGT. Any clonotype with a frequency above 0.1% was classified as a highly expanded clone. Shannon entropy served as the measure of repertoire diversity, while the Gini coefficient captured V-J evenness. Public clonotypes were defined as clonotypes shared by more than one individual. TCRdb redid the processing of the public reads, applying fastp at Q25 and MiXCR, and retained in-frame beta chains. For every CDR3 protein sequence, its rows merge into one entry that carries the most common genes and DNA. For this entry, the V and J calls and clone size follow TCRdb and not the study's own pipeline. This sample comprises 300,000 to 450,000 distinct CDR3 sequences, about 14% of them detected only once. The ten most abundant clones make up about a fifth of the sample.

Material: peripheral blood mononuclear cells (PBMCs), obtained at new diagnosis, from a patient treated with antithyroid drugs. This TCR was recovered from a female donor with Graves disease. The V gene is TRBV4-1 and the J gene is TRBJ2-1; the D region possibly corresponds to TRBD2 (6 bases align). This receptor carries the CDR3 CASSQGGGRQNEQFF. In nucleotide form, the sequence is TGCGCCAGCAGCCAAGGGGGAGGTCGACAGAATGAGCAGTTCTTC.